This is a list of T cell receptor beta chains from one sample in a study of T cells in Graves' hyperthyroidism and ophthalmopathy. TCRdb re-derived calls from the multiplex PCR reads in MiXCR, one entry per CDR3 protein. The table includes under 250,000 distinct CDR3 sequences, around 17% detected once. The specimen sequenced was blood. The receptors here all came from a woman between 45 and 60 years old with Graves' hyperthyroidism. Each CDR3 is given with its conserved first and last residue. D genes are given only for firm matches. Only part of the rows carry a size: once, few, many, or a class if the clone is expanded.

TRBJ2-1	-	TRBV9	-	CASSVDVVSYNEQFF	TGTGCCAGCAGCGTAGATGTGGTCTCCTACAATGAGCAGTTCTTC
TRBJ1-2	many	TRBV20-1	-	CSAFVVRRYGYTF	TGCAGTGCTTTTGTCGTGAGACGGTATGGCTACACCTTC
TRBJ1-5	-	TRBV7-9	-	CASSAYQGQPQHF	TGTGCCAGCAGCGCGTACCAAGGGCAGCCCCAGCATTTT
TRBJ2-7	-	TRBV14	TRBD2	CASSQEAGTSRYEQYF	TGTGCCAGCAGCCAAGAGGCCGGGACTAGCCGATACGAGCAGTACTTC
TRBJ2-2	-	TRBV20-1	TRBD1	CSAHYGTANTGELFF	TGCAGTGCTCACTACGGGACAGCGAACACCGGGGAGCTGTTTTTT
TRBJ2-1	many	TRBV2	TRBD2	CASSDHPSGSSNEQFF	TGTGCCAGCAGTGACCATCCTAGCGGGAGTAGCAATGAGCAGTTCTTC
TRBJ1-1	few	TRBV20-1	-	CSASGSDNTEAFF	TGCAGTGCTAGTGGGTCAGATAACACTGAAGCTTTCTTT
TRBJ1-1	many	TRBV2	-	CASSEGARARAFF	TGTGCCAGCAGTGAAGGGGCGCGAGCCAGAGCTTTCTTT
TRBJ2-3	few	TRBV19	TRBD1	CASKGTGTAADTQYF	TGTGCCAGTAAAGGCACCGGGACAGCCGCAGATACGCAGTATTTT
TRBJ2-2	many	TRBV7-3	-	CASSLGPGQRAGELFF	TGTGCCAGCAGCTTAGGGCCGGGACAGCGGGCCGGGGAGCTGTTTTTT
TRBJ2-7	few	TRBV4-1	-	CASSQEGQGTVAGAYEQYF	TGCGCCAGCAGCCAAGAAGGACAGGGGACGGTAGCGGGAGCCTACGAGCAGTACTTC
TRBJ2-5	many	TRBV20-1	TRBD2	CSAREAGGPSTQYF	TGCAGTGCTAGGGAGGCGGGAGGGCCCTCGACCCAGTACTTC
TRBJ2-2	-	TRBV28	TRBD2	CASTERGGVVTGELFF	TGTGCCAGCACCGAACGGGGGGGAGTGGTTACCGGGGAGCTGTTTTTT
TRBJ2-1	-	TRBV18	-	CASLAMDEQFF	TGTGCCAGCCTCGCAATGGATGAGCAGTTCTTC
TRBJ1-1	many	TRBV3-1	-	CASSLMEGEAFF	TGTGCCAGCAGCCTGATGGAAGGTGAAGCTTTCTTT
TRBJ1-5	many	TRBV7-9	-	CASSLASNQPQHF	TGTGCCAGCAGCTTAGCCAGCAATCAGCCCCAGCATTTT
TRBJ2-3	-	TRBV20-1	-	CSAKRRDSGTDTQYF	TGCAGTGCAAAAAGGCGGGACAGTGGCACAGATACGCAGTATTTT
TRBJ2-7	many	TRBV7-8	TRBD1	CASSPGDRGRTSYEQYF	TGTGCCAGCAGCCCCGGTGACAGGGGGCGAACTTCCTACGAGCAGTACTTC
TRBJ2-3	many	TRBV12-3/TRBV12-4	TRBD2	CASRPSSGRSTDTQYF	TGTGCCAGCAGGCCCTCTAGCGGGAGAAGCACAGATACGCAGTATTTT
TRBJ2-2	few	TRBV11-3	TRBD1	CASNKGAGKSGELFF	TGTGCCAGCAACAAGGGGGCAGGCAAATCCGGGGAGCTGTTTTTT
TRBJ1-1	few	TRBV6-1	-	CASSEGGGTEAFF	TGCGCCAGCAGTGAGGGGGGGGGCACTGAAGCTTTCTTT
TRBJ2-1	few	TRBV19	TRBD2	CASSTGRGAGGRYNEQFF	TGTGCCAGTAGTACGGGGCGTGGGGCGGGAGGGCGCTACAATGAGCAGTTCTTC
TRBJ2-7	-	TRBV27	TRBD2	CASSAGTSSYNEQYF	TGTGCCAGCAGTGCCGGGACTAGCTCCTACAATGAGCAGTACTTC
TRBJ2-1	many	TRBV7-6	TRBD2	CASSLGAGAGEQFF	TGTGCCAGCAGCTTAGGTGCGGGAGCGGGTGAGCAGTTCTTC